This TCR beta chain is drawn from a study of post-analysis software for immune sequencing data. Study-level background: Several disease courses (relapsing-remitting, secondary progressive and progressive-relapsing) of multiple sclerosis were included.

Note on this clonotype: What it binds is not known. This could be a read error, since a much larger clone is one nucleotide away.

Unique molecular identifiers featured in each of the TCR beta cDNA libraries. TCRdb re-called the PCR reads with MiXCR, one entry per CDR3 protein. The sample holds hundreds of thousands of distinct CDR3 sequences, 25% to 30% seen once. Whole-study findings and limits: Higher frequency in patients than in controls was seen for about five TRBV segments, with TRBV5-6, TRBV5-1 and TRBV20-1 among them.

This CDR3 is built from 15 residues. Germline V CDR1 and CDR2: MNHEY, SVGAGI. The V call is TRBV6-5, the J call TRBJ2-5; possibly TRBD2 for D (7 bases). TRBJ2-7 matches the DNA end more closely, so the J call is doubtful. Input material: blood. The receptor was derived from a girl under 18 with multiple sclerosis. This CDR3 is CTSSYASGGRDEQYF. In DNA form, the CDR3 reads TGTACCAGCAGTTACGCCTCCGGGGGGCGCGACGAGCAGTACTTC.